These 20 T cell receptor beta chains came from one sample sequenced in a study of shared clonotypes between healthy human individuals. Assay: immunoSEQ multiplex PCR; the TCRdb copy retains only in-frame clones and omits some. The data contain some 2,400,000 clones, almost 96% of them seen just once; the ten biggest clones take up approximately 0.13%. The sample was naive CD4+ T cells sorted from blood. Subset meaning: CD45RA+ positively selected. The receptors stem from a man aged 18 to 29 in good health.

The rearrangement uses TRBV30 and TRBJ1-6, with a weak D call TRBD1 (6 bases). Deletions cut 8 bases from V and 13 bases from J, with 15 bases between. Germline assignment: CDR1 GTSNPN and CDR2 SVGIG (reference sequence). CDR3 size: 11 residues. CDR3 in DNA: TGTGCCACACAGGGATCTGGCCCCCTCCACTTT. The encoded protein is CATQGSGPLHF.

This clone was picked up one time. The chain uses TRBV30 and TRBJ2-1; no reliable D call. The CDR3 spans 16 residues. Germline CDR1 reads GTSNPN; CDR2 reads SVGIG (reference sequence). Trimming removed 3 bases at V and 0 bases at J, with 15 bases between. CDR3 region: CAWRVSKASSYNEQFF. CDR3 coding DNA: TGTGCCTGGAGGGTTTCGAAAGCCAGCTCCTACAATGAGCAGTTCTTC.

The V and J genes are TRBV10-3 and TRBJ1-1; D gene ambiguous. Trimming removed 3 bases from V and 3 bases from J, with 5 bases in between. The CDR3 is made up of 12 amino acids. Per germline, CDR1 ENHRY and CDR2 SYGVKD. CDR3 DNA: TGTGCCATCAGTGAAACTGACACTGAAGCTTTCTTT. It encodes CAISETDTEAFF.

This clone was detected once. The V and J genes are TRBV2 and TRBJ2-7, with 9 bases lining up with TRBD2. The V gene's germline CDR1 is SNHLY and CDR2 FYNNEI. Unmatched junction bases numbered 10, after V lost 7 bases and J lost 6 bases. The CDR3 totals 14 residues. CDR3 nucleotides: TGTGCCAGCAACCTTTTAGCGGGAGTGCCCGAGCAGTACTTC. The encoded protein is CASNLLAGVPEQYF.

This sequence joins TRBV4-1 and TRBJ2-2, with unresolved D. The CDR3 is made up of 16 amino acids. Looked up from germline, CDR1 is MGHRA and CDR2 is YSYEKL. V lost 0 bases and J lost 4, with 12 bases in between. The CDR3 protein is CASSQEPQVGTGELFF. CDR3 sequence (DNA): TGCGCCAGCAGCCAAGAACCGCAGGTCGGCACCGGGGAGCTGTTTTTT.

The genes are TRBV10-3 and TRBJ2-7; possibly TRBD1 for D (6 bases). CDR1 is ENHRY, CDR2 SYGVKD, per germline. The V end was cut by 8 bases, the J end by 5 bases, with 22 bases between. CDR3 length: 15 amino acids. CDR3 protein: CAIDSGTRAPDEQYF. In nucleotides, the CDR3 is TGTGCCATCGACTCCGGGACACGGGCGCCTGACGAGCAGTACTTC.

The chain links TRBV25-1 to TRBJ1-1; D not certain. The ends were cut back, 5 bases at V and 5 bases at J, with 12 bases in the middle. This CDR3 contains 13 residues. Per the germline V gene, CDR1 is MGHDK and CDR2 is SYGVNS. For the CDR3, the DNA is TGTGCCAGCAGTAAGACGGGTCGGACTGAAGCTTTCTTT. Translated, it gives CASSKTGRTEAFF.

This chain links TRBV18 with TRBJ2-3; TRBD1 might be the D (6 bases). The CDR3 extends over 15 amino acids. Per the germline V gene, CDR1 is KGHSH and CDR2 is LQKENI. The germline V and J ends were trimmed by 5 bases and 2 bases, with 14 bases remaining between them. The CDR3 bases are TGTGCCAGCTCATCGATGACAGGTTTCACAGATACGCAGTATTTT. Translated, it gives CASSSMTGFTDTQYF.

This chain uses TRBV20-1 with TRBJ2-7; tentative D call: TRBD2 (5 bases). V was cut by 5 bases and J by 3 bases, with 8 bases left in between. This CDR3 is built from 11 residues. Germline V gene sequence: CDR1 DFQATT, CDR2 SNEGSKA (reference sequence). CDR3 sequence reads: CSAPSGYEQYF. DNA of the CDR3: TGCAGTGCTCCGAGCGGCTACGAGCAGTACTTC.

The chain combines TRBV21-1 with TRBJ1-3. TRBV21-1 is tagged as a pseudogene. The CDR3 has 16 amino acids. The CDR3 DNA sequence: TGTGCCAGCAGCAAACGGGGCAGGCCCTCTGGAAACACCATATATTTT. Amino acids: CASSKRGRPSGNTIYF.

This rearrangement joins TRBV5-6 to TRBJ2-7; 11 nucleotides match TRBD1. Looked up from germline, CDR1 is SGHDT and CDR2 is YYEEEE. This CDR3 comprises 16 residues. The J segment lost 0 bases and the V segment lost 4 bases, leaving 6 bases of the junction unmatched. The CDR3 reads CASSRGQGAYSYEQYF. In nucleotides, the CDR3 is TGTGCCAGCAGCCGAGGACAGGGGGCTTACTCCTACGAGCAGTACTTC.

This rearrangement joins TRBV30 to TRBJ1-6, with a possible D match to TRBD1 (5 bases). The V end lost 4 bases, the J end lost 2 bases, and 12 bases lay between the germline ends. The CDR3 is made up of 15 amino acids. Germline lookup yields CDR1 GTSNPN and CDR2 SVGIG (reference sequence). CDR3 sequence (DNA): TGTGCCTGGACCCAGGTGGGGGCCTATAATTCACCCCTCCACTTT. Amino acid sequence: CAWTQVGAYNSPLHF.

A remark on this clone: A far larger clone is one base from this, pointing to a likely read error. The chain links TRBV13 to TRBJ2-7, with 7 bases fitting TRBD2. Germline V gene lookup returns CDR1 PRHDT and CDR2 FYEKMQ (reference sequence). The CDR3 length is 12 residues. V shed 10 bases and J 3 bases; nucleotides not matched to a gene: 6. CDR3 protein: CANTSEGYEQYF. The CDR3 bases are TGTGCCAACACTAGCGAAGGCTACGAGCAGTACTTC.

This sequence joins TRBV6-1 and TRBJ2-7; TRBD2 might be the D (6 bases). Trimming stripped 8 bases from V and 4 bases from J, with 15 bases between. Germline lookup yields CDR1 MNHNS and CDR2 SASEGT. The CDR3 has 13 amino acids. The CDR3 DNA reads as TGTGCCAGCCTCGGAGGGAATCTTTACGAGCAGTACTTC. Amino acid sequence: CASLGGNLYEQYF.

This clone appeared a single time. This chain joins TRBV5-5 and TRBJ1-6; D uncertain. The V and J ends lost 2 bases and 10 bases respectively, with 13 bases between them. Germline loops: CDR1 SGHKS, CDR2 YYEKEE (reference sequence). The CDR3 extends over 14 amino acids. The CDR3 DNA reads TGTGCCAGCAGCTTAGGGATATCAAACTCACCCCTCCACTTT. It is translated as CASSLGISNSPLHF.

The CDR3, as DNA: TGTGCCAGCAGCTCCCGGACTAGCTTGGGCCACAATGAGCAGTTCTTC. Residues: CASSSRTSLGHNEQFF. V usage is TRBV11-2 and J usage is TRBJ2-1, with 8 bases aligning to TRBD2. This CDR3 is built from 16 residues. Germline assignment: CDR1 SGHAT and CDR2 FQNNGV. V trimming: 4 bases; J trimming: 5 bases; junction bases outside the gene matches: 10.

This clone was detected a few times. V usage is TRBV7-2 and J usage is TRBJ1-2; D is possibly TRBD1 (6 bases). The CDR3 has 15 amino acids. V lost 1 base, J lost 4 bases, and 13 bases lay in between. The germline V gene encodes CDR1 SGHTA and CDR2 FQGNSA. The CDR3 DNA follows: TGTGCCAGCAGCTTAGTAACAGGGAAAGGCTATGGCTACACCTTC. Translation: CASSLVTGKGYGYTF.

The chain employs TRBV6-5 and TRBJ1-2, with 9 bases identical to TRBD1. The CDR3 sequence is 15 residues long. Looked up from germline, CDR1 is MNHEY and CDR2 is SVGAGI. Unmatched junction bases numbered 9, after V lost 8 bases and J lost 2 bases. The chain's CDR3 is CASAVGTGSNYGYTF. In DNA form, the CDR3 reads TGTGCCAGCGCGGTAGGGACAGGGAGCAACTATGGCTACACCTTC.

The chain uses TRBV7-6 and TRBJ2-7; the D gene is possibly TRBD2 (7 bases). The CDR3 covers 15 residues. Trimming stripped 5 bases from V and 4 bases from J, with 18 bases between. In germline, CDR1 is SGHVS, CDR2 FNYEAQ. CDR3: CASSPQGGGWYEQYF. DNA of the CDR3: TGTGCCAGCAGCCCCCAGGGAGGGGGGTGGTACGAGCAGTACTTC.

As concerns this clone: Other DNA variants within this sample encode the same CDR3. This chain links TRBV5-1 with TRBJ1-6; possibly TRBD1 for D (5 bases). Trimming stripped 0 bases from V and 0 bases from J, with 7 bases between. The germline V gene encodes CDR1 SGHRS and CDR2 YFSETQ. CDR3 length: 16 amino acids. The DNA for the CDR3 is TGCGCCAGCAGCTTGGAGGGGCGCTCCTATAATTCACCCCTCCACTTT. The encoded protein is CASSLEGRSYNSPLHF.